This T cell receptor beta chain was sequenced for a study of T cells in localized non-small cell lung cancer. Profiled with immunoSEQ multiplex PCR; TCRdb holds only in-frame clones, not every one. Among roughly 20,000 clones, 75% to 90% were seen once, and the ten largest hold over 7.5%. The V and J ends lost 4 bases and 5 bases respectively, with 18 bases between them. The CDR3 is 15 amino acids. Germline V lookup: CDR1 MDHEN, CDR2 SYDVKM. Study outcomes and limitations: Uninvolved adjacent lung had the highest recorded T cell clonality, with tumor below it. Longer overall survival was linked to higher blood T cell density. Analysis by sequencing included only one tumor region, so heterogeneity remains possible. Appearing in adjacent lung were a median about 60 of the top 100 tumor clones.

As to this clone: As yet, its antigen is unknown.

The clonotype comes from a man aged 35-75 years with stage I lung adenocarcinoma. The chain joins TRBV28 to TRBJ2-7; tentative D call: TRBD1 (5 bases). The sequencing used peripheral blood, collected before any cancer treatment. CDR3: CASSSATGLRDEQYF. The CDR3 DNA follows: TGTGCCAGCAGTTCCGCAACAGGCCTAAGGGACGAGCAGTACTTC.